A single sample gave rise to the 19 T cell receptor beta chains below, sequenced in a study of cytomegalovirus exposure and HLA in healthy donors. This PCR relied on a set of 60 Vbeta primers and 13 Jbeta primers. Some clones are missing from TCRdb's copy, which holds only in-frame ones; the method was immunoSEQ multiplex PCR. This sample has about 160,000 clones, with 65% to 85% found just once. The specimen sequenced was PBMCs. The receptors stem from a male donor in good health and CMV-seropositive.

V and J are TRBV5-5 and TRBJ1-5; D perhaps matches TRBD1 (5 bases). CDR1 and CDR2 (germline): SGHKS, YYEKEE (reference sequence). V gave up 2 bases and J gave up 8 bases, with 14 bases separating them. This CDR3 region has 14 residues. As DNA, the CDR3 is TGTGCCAGCAGCTTAGGATCAGGGAAGGAGCCCCAGCATTTT. Protein: CASSLGSGKEPQHF.

The sample holds a few counts of this clone. The chain recombines TRBV18 with TRBJ2-1; D uncertain. This CDR3 has 16 amino acids. Germline-derived CDR1 and CDR2 are KGHSH and LQKENI. Trimming took off 6 bases at V and 0 bases at J, with 15 bases between the two ends. This chain's CDR3 is CASSGRTLSSYNEQFF. The CDR3 coding sequence is TGTGCCAGCTCCGGTCGTACTCTAAGCTCCTACAATGAGCAGTTCTTC.

This chain joins TRBV19 and TRBJ2-7; 13 bases are a match to TRBD2. The germline CDR1 and CDR2 sequences are LNHDA and SQIVND (reference sequence). The CDR3 spans 16 residues. Trimming took 4 bases from V and 6 from J; bases not matched to a gene: 9. This CDR3 reads CASSTRTSGRGSEQYF. CDR3 in DNA: TGTGCCAGTAGTACACGGACTAGCGGGAGAGGAAGCGAGCAGTACTTC.

The chain couples TRBV6-4 to TRBJ2-3, with 12 bases aligning to TRBD2. The CDR3 has 16 residues. Trimming at V came to 2 bases and at J to 2 bases, leaving 2 bases not matched to a gene. Germline values: CDR1 MRHNA, CDR2 SNTAGT. The CDR3 is CASSDGTSGYTDTQYF. CDR3 bases: TGTGCCAGCAGTGACGGGACTAGCGGGTACACAGATACGCAGTATTTT.

The genes are TRBV5-1 and TRBJ2-3; a weak D match, TRBD2 (5 bases). The CDR3 totals 13 residues. The germline V gene has CDR1 SGHRS and CDR2 YFSETQ. Between the trimmed V and J ends, which lost 0 bases and 6 bases, there was a span of 8 bases. The CDR3 region is CASSLARVDTQYF. The CDR3 DNA sequence: TGCGCCAGCAGCTTGGCGAGGGTGGATACGCAGTATTTT.

The CDR3 is CASSEASLSYEQYF. CDR3 DNA: TGTGCCAGCAGTGAAGCGTCTCTTTCCTACGAGCAGTACTTC. The chain recombines TRBV6-1 with TRBJ2-7; D gene unclear. The V gene lost 0 bases and the J gene lost 1 base, with 7 bases spanning the gap. Germline V gene sequence: CDR1 MNHNS, CDR2 SASEGT. CDR3 length: 14 amino acids.

J is TRBJ2-5 and V is TRBV6-5; 7 bases are a match to TRBD1. The DNA end favors TRBJ2-7, so the J call may be wrong. This CDR3 is built from 12 residues. Germline V gene data show CDR1 as MNHEY and CDR2 as SVGAGI. CDR3 amino acids: CASTSQGLEQYF. The CDR3 DNA sequence: TGTGCCAGCACCTCACAGGGGCTCGAGCAGTACTTC.

This clone was seen a single time. The chain links TRBV7-9 to TRBJ2-7; 7 positions agree with TRBD2. Trimming cost V 1 base and J 6 bases; bases outside gene matches: 6. The CDR3 is 14 amino acids. Germline loops: CDR1 SEHNR, CDR2 FQNEAQ (reference sequence). As DNA, the CDR3 is TGTGCCAGCAGCTTAGTTGCGGGAGAACCCGAGCAGTACTTC. It specifies CASSLVAGEPEQYF.

The rearrangement uses TRBV7-6 and TRBJ2-2, with 14 bases matching TRBD2. This CDR3 region has 18 residues. V lost 2 bases and J lost 3; bases outside the gene matches: 5. CDR1 and CDR2 from the germline V gene are SGHVS and FNYEAQ. CDR3 DNA: TGTGCCAGCAGCTTAAGGACTAGCGGGAGGTTGGACACCGGGGAGCTGTTTTTT. As protein: CASSLRTSGRLDTGELFF.

This sequence joins TRBV29-1 and TRBJ1-3; no firm D call. Germline lookup yields CDR1 SQVTM and CDR2 ANQGSEA. The CDR3 contains 15 residues. Trimming shortened V by 6 bases and J by 0 bases, and 15 bases separated the two germline ends. The CDR3 region is CSVAHNVVSGNTIYF. The CDR3 coding sequence is TGCAGCGTGGCCCATAATGTGGTCTCTGGAAACACCATATATTTT.

Comments on this clone: This sample includes further DNA sequences coding for the same CDR3. CDR3 protein: CASSQDSETQYF. CDR3 in DNA: TGTGCCAGCAGCCAAGATAGCGAGACCCAGTACTTC. V gene TRBV4-2 combines with J gene TRBJ2-5; D gene unclear. This CDR3 region has 12 residues. Deletions cut 0 bases from V and 5 bases from J, with 4 bases between. Germline loops: CDR1 LGHNA, CDR2 YNFKEQ.

The chain joins TRBV7-8 to TRBJ2-7; 9 bases map to TRBD2. V was clipped by 6 bases and J by 0 bases; unmatched bases: 9. This CDR3 comprises 16 residues. Germline V gene lookup returns CDR1 SGHVS and CDR2 FQNEAQ. For the CDR3, the DNA is TGTGCCAGCAGTCTCACTAGCGGGTGGAGCTCCTACGAGCAGTACTTC. Its translation is CASSLTSGWSSYEQYF.

The chain joins TRBV5-8 to TRBJ2-7; D is ambiguous. The V gene's germline CDR1 is SGHTS and CDR2 YDEGEE. V was trimmed by 4 bases and J by 2 bases, leaving 16 bases between them. The CDR3 sequence is 15 residues long. The CDR3 sequence: CASSLPVGVPYEQYF. The CDR3 bases are TGTGCCAGCAGCCTCCCGGTCGGAGTCCCCTACGAGCAGTACTTC.

The chain couples TRBV5-8 to TRBJ2-7; 8 bases are shared with TRBD1. The CDR3 length is 15 residues. Unmatched junction bases numbered 4, after V lost 0 bases and J lost 2 bases. CDR1 and CDR2 (germline): SGHTS, YDEGEE. The CDR3 reads CASSLGPGQAYEQYF. For the CDR3, the DNA is TGTGCCAGCAGCTTGGGCCCGGGACAGGCCTACGAGCAGTACTTC.

The table lists this clone with a few counts. The rearrangement joins TRBV27 to TRBJ2-1, with 8 nucleotides matching TRBD2. The CDR3 covers 17 residues. Germline lookup yields CDR1 MNHEY and CDR2 SMNVEV (reference sequence). With V trimmed by 4 bases and J by 4 bases, 12 bases remained unmatched. The DNA of the CDR3 is TGTGCCAGCAGTTCAGATCCGTTAGCGGGGTCGTACAATGAGCAGTTCTTC. Amino acid sequence: CASSSDPLAGSYNEQFF.

CDR3 in amino acids: CASSQASRLAGMSSGANVLTF. For the CDR3, the DNA is TGTGCCAGCAGCCAAGCTTCCCGACTAGCGGGAATGAGCTCTGGGGCCAACGTCCTGACTTTC. The gene calls are TRBV14 and TRBJ2-6, with 11 bases fitting TRBD2. This CDR3 is 21 amino acids long. Germline assignment: CDR1 SGHDN and CDR2 FVKESK. V lost 1 base, J lost 0 bases, and 11 bases stayed unmatched.

The gene calls are TRBV14 and TRBJ2-1, with 13 bases lining up with TRBD2. V dropped 4 bases and J dropped 10; count of bases not matched to a gene: 7. CDR3 length equals 15 residues. Per the germline V gene, CDR1 is SGHDN and CDR2 is FVKESK. CDR3: CASSLGTSGTGEQFF. The CDR3 bases are TGTGCCAGCAGCCTTGGGACTAGCGGGACTGGGGAGCAGTTCTTC. Combining the CDR3 with reference TRBV14 and TRBJ2-1 gives the whole variable domain EAGVTQFPSHSVIEKGQTVTLRCDPISGHDNLYWYRRVMGKEIKFLLHFVKESKQDESGMPNNRFLAERTGGTYSTLKVQPAELEDSGVYFCASSLGTSGTGEQFFGPGTRLTVL.

The chain recombines TRBV18 with TRBJ2-3; 14 positions match TRBD2. CDR3 length: 16 amino acids. Germline trimming cut 3 bases from V and 4 bases from J; bases unmatched to any gene: 3. Germline loops: CDR1 KGHSH, CDR2 LQKENI. CDR3 region: CASSPGLAGGPDTQYF. The CDR3 DNA reads TGTGCCAGCTCACCCGGACTAGCGGGAGGCCCAGATACGCAGTATTTT. Based on the CDR3 plus reference TRBV18 and TRBJ2-3, the full variable domain is NAGVMQNPRHLVRRRGQEARLRCSPMKGHSHVYWYRQLPEEGLKFMVYLQKENIIDESGMPKERFSAEFPKEGPSILRIQQVVRGDSAAYFCASSPGLAGGPDTQYFGPGTRLTVL.

This rearrangement joins TRBV7-9 to TRBJ2-7; the match to TRBD2 covers 8 bases. The length of the CDR3 is 16 residues. Germline V lookup: CDR1 SEHNR, CDR2 FQNEAQ (reference sequence). J gave up 0 bases and V 3 bases, and 7 bases lay outside the gene matches. CDR3 sequence reads: CASSLLGAGGSYEQYF. In DNA, the CDR3 is TGTGCCAGCAGCTTGCTTGGGGCGGGAGGCTCCTACGAGCAGTACTTC.